The sequence of this T cell receptor beta chain was determined in a study of cytomegalovirus exposure and HLA in healthy donors. Study-wide results and limits: Subsequent analysis revealed that first-cohort TCR clusters tended to co-occur in the 100 to 150 validation repertoires. There were a few CMV-associated chains whose specificity for CMV antigens was confirmed in vitro. Cytomegalovirus association was listed for about 180 TCR beta chains.

TCRdb's copy holds only in-frame clones and misses some; the assay was immunoSEQ multiplex PCR. The data show under 250,000 clones, around four fifths seen once. This CDR3 is built from 14 residues. CDR1 and CDR2 from the germline V gene are SNHLY and FYNNEI. The ends were cut back, 8 bases at V and 4 bases at J, with 18 bases in the middle. With respect to this clone: Antigen specificity is unknown.

This clonotype was obtained from a woman between 18 and 29 years old in good health and CMV-seronegative. The chain is built from TRBV2 and TRBJ2-7; D might be TRBD1 or TRBD2, each matching 6 bases. The sequenced sample consisted of PBMCs. The CDR3 DNA is TGTGCCAGCTTACCTCGGGGGCCGGAATACGAGCAGTACTTC. As protein: CASLPRGPEYEQYF.